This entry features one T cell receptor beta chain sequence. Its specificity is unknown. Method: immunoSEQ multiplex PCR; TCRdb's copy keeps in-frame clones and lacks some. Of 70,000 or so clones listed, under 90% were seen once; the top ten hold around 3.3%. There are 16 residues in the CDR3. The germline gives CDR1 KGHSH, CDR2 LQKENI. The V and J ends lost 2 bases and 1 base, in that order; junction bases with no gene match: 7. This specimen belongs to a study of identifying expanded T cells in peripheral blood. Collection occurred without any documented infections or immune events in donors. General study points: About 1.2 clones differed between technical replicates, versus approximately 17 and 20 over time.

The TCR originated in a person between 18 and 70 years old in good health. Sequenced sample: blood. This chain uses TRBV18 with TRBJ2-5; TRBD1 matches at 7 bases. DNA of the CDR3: TGTGCCAGCTCACCATCGCCGGGACAGATCCAAGAGACCCAGTACTTC. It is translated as CASSPSPGQIQETQYF.